This T cell receptor beta chain derives from a study of CD8+ T cells in alopecia areata. Findings and limits, study-wide: One nonresponder makes the tie between baseline CD8+ expansion and response uncertain. Many expanded lesional clones persisted during tofacitinib (in both scalp and blood). Among patients, TCR sharing was less clear than in mice, a difference possibly due in part to HLA diversity in the patient population.

Extracted RNA was reverse transcribed into cDNA, the sequencing template. Method: immunoSEQ multiplex PCR; TCRdb's copy keeps in-frame clones and lacks some. The sample yields 110,000 or so clones, 58% seen once. A note on this clone: Its antigen is undetermined.

The sample's treatment: oral pan-JAK inhibitor, 5-10 mg twice daily. Peripheral blood, together with lesional scalp punch biopsies, was collected from alopecia areata patients. The V and J ends lost 5 bases and 8 bases respectively, with 18 bases between them. This CDR3 has 14 residues. Germline V gene sequence: CDR1 SQVTM, CDR2 ANQGSEA. The specimen comprised CD8+ T cells sorted from blood, sampled at week 4, from a patient treated with tofacitinib. This sequence joins TRBV29-1 and TRBJ1-4; D unresolved. This receptor was taken from a human donor with alopecia areata. The CDR3 protein is CSVSLGGVQEKLFF. In DNA form, the CDR3 reads TGCAGCGTTTCCTTGGGTGGGGTGCAAGAAAAACTGTTTTTT.